This entry lists 2 T cell receptor beta chains sequenced from one sample in a study of T cell repertoires in cytomegalovirus infection. Their target antigens are unknown. Using its own MiXCR run on the reads, TCRdb lists one record per CDR3 protein. Of about 920,000 distinct CDR3 sequences detected, approximately 32% appear once; the ten largest clones hold over 10%. This specimen was cultured CD8+ T cells from PBMCs, taken from culture after CMV antigen stimulation. These receptor sequences come from a human donor in good health (CMV status not recorded). Some clones in this sample may be carry-over from other donors' samples.

The chain has TRBV6-5 and TRBJ1-5; D might be TRBD1 (6 bases). V was trimmed by 0 bases and J by 3 bases, leaving 15 bases between them. Germline V lookup: CDR1 MNHEY, CDR2 SVGAGI. The CDR3 spans 17 residues. In nucleotides, the CDR3 is TGTGCCAGCAGTTACTCGAAGGGGGGGGGGACCAATCAGCCCCAGCATTTT. Translating it yields CASSYSKGGGTNQPQHF.

This clonotype showed up just a few times. The chain uses TRBV7-9 and TRBJ1-1; tentatively, D is TRBD1 (5 bases). Trimming left V 1 base short and J 5 bases short, with 14 bases between. This CDR3 region has 15 residues. Germline-derived CDR1 and CDR2 are SEHNR and FQNEAQ (reference sequence). CDR3 sequence: CASSLVRGEDTEAFF. CDR3 nucleotides: TGTGCCAGCAGCTTAGTGAGGGGCGAGGATACTGAAGCTTTCTTT.